This entry features one T cell receptor (beta chain) sequence. The sample comes from a study of blood T cell repertoires in COVID-19. Looking at the study overall: PBMCs, B-cell-depleted T cells, or T cells provided the cDNA or gDNA that made up the material.

Germline V gene data show CDR1 as SQVTM and CDR2 as ANQGSEA. V lost 3 bases, J lost 6 bases, and 6 bases stayed unmatched. The CDR3 runs to 15 residues. The data were produced by immunoSEQ multiplex PCR, yet TCRdb's version contains in-frame clones alone and is incomplete. The table lists more than 200,000 clones, approximately 91% of them singletons, with 2% to 2.5% in the top ten. This TCR came from a woman aged 40 to 50 who had recovered from COVID-19. J is TRBJ2-2 and V is TRBV29-1, with 11 bases matching TRBD2. Sample: peripheral blood. The CDR3 DNA reads TGCAGCGTTGAGCCTAGCGGGGGGTACCCCGGGGAGCTGTTTTTT. Encoded protein: CSVEPSGGYPGELFF.